These 11 T cell receptor beta chains originate from one sample sequenced in a study of graft-versus-host responses after intestinal transplantation. The method was immunoSEQ multiplex PCR; TCRdb's version includes in-frame clones alone and lacks a portion of them. This table has around 92,000 clones, about 84% appearing once. The starting material was PBMCs, obtained 255 days after intestinal transplant. The receptors derive from a human patient who received an intestinal transplant, so some T cells may come from the graft donor.

V usage is TRBV29-1 and J usage is TRBJ2-5; D gene unclear. V was trimmed by 6 bases and J by 4 bases, leaving 15 bases between them. Germline V lookup: CDR1 SQVTM, CDR2 ANQGSEA. CDR3 length: 13 residues. In DNA form, the CDR3 reads TGCAGCGTCGAGTTTGGGGTGGGAGAGACCCAGTACTTC. Protein: CSVEFGVGETQYF.

This clone was seen only once. This chain connects TRBV6-6 to TRBJ1-1; perhaps TRBD1 as D (5 bases). The CDR3 runs to 15 residues. Germline CDR1 reads MNHNY; CDR2 reads SVGAGI (reference sequence). The V and J ends lost 6 bases and 4 bases respectively, with 18 bases between them. The CDR3 loop reads CASSDRGRGGTEAFF. Written as DNA, the CDR3 is TGTGCCAGCAGCGACCGGGGCCGAGGAGGCACTGAAGCTTTCTTT.

This chain connects TRBV6-1 to TRBJ1-1; D perhaps matches TRBD1 (6 bases). The CDR3 spans 14 residues. Germline values: CDR1 MNHNS, CDR2 SASEGT. Trimming pared 8 bases from V and 6 bases from J, leaving 19 bases between. The CDR3 sequence is CASGPVRTAPEAFF. In nucleotides, the CDR3 is TGTGCCAGCGGACCAGTGAGGACAGCGCCTGAAGCTTTCTTT.

The chain couples TRBV6-1 to TRBJ1-6; TRBD1 agrees at 9 bases. Germline loops: CDR1 MNHNS, CDR2 SASEGT. The CDR3 sequence is 14 residues long. V trimming: 8 bases; J trimming: 6 bases; junction bases outside the gene matches: 5. In DNA, the CDR3 is TGTGCCAGCGGAGGGACAGGGCTTAATTCACCCCTCCACTTT. Its protein is CASGGTGLNSPLHF.

This chain links TRBV7-2 with TRBJ2-7, with 9 nucleotides matching TRBD1. This CDR3 is built from 13 residues. Germline V gene data show CDR1 as SGHTA and CDR2 as FQGNSA. Trimming removed 4 bases from V and 5 bases from J; junction bases left unmatched: 3. Here the CDR3 reads CASSSRTGDEQYV. The CDR3 bases are TGTGCCAGCAGCTCACGGACAGGGGACGAGCAGTACGTC.

The DNA of the CDR3 is TGTGCCAGTAGTATGGGAGAGTTCCTAGATACGCAGTATTTT. Amino acid sequence: CASSMGEFLDTQYF. The V gene is TRBV19, the J gene TRBJ2-3; perhaps TRBD2 as D (5 bases). CDR1 is LNHDA and CDR2 is SQIVND in the germline V gene (reference sequence). The CDR3 is made up of 14 amino acids. Trimming took 3 bases from V and 5 from J, leaving 12 bases between them.

This chain uses TRBV6-6 with TRBJ2-3; 8 bases fit TRBD2. With V trimmed by 6 bases and J by 0 bases, 5 bases remained unmatched. Germline V gene sequence: CDR1 MNHNY, CDR2 SVGAGI (reference sequence). The CDR3 runs to 15 residues. The CDR3 sequence is CASSSTSASTDTQYF. In nucleotides, the CDR3 is TGTGCCAGCAGCTCGACTAGCGCTAGCACAGATACGCAGTATTTT.

This chain connects TRBV28 to TRBJ2-7; TRBD1 agrees at 8 bases. V was clipped by 7 bases and J by 2 bases; unmatched bases: 4. Germline V CDR1 and CDR2: MDHEN, SYDVKM. The CDR3 covers 13 residues. The CDR3 loop is CASTPTGAYEQYF. The CDR3 DNA sequence: TGTGCCAGCACCCCGACAGGGGCCTACGAGCAGTACTTC.

This clone appeared a few times. J is TRBJ1-5 and V is TRBV19; possibly TRBD1 for D (5 bases). Germline V gives CDR1 LNHDA, CDR2 SQIVND (reference sequence). The CDR3 length is 13 residues. The V end was cut by 3 bases, the J end by 7 bases, with 10 bases between. The DNA of the CDR3 is TGTGCCAGTAGTATGTCAGGGTTGCAGCCCCAGCATTTT. The encoded protein is CASSMSGLQPQHF. Combining the CDR3 with reference TRBV19 and TRBJ1-5 gives the whole variable domain DGGITQSPKYLFRKEGQNVTLSCEQNLNHDAMYWYRQDPGQGLRLIYYSQIVNDFQKGDIAEGYSVSREKKESFPLTVTSAQKNPTAFYLCASSMSGLQPQHFGDGTRLSIL.

J is TRBJ2-5 and V is TRBV13, with no clear D. This CDR3 comprises 13 residues. V was trimmed by 1 base and J by 5 bases, leaving 8 bases between them. The germline gives CDR1 PRHDT, CDR2 FYEKMQ (reference sequence). CDR3 protein: CASSLEGGETQYF. The CDR3 nucleotides are TGTGCCAGCAGCTTAGAGGGCGGCGAGACCCAGTACTTC.

Here the CDR3 DNA reads TGTGCCAGCAGCCAAGATAACTGGGCTTCCCTATACGAGCAGTACTTC. Translation gives CASSQDNWASLYEQYF. The chain recombines TRBV4-2 with TRBJ2-7, with D uncertain. Between the trimmed V and J ends, which lost 0 bases and 4 bases, there was a span of 16 bases. The germline V gene encodes CDR1 LGHNA and CDR2 YNFKEQ. CDR3 size: 16 residues.